A selection of T cell receptor beta chains follows, all from one sample in a study of identifying expanded T cells in peripheral blood. Method: immunoSEQ multiplex PCR; TCRdb's copy keeps in-frame clones and lacks some. The sample has some 78,000 clones, 84% seen once; the top ten hold roughly a fifth. Sequenced sample: blood. These receptors were collected from a person aged 18 to 69 in good health. The CDR3 runs from the conserved cysteine through the conserved F or W. The D gene is left open where the match is weak. Part of the rows lack a size; the others show once, few, many or a class for expanded clones.

J gene	D gene	V gene	clone size	CDR3 protein	CDR3 DNA
TRBJ2-7	NA	TRBV2	few	CASSLYRAPYEQYF	TGTGCCAGCAGTTTGTACAGGGCACCCTACGAGCAGTACTTC
TRBJ2-7	NA	TRBV28	NA	CASSLAGGTYEQYF	TGTGCCAGCAGCTTAGCTGGGGGTACCTACGAGCAGTACTTC
TRBJ2-5	NA	TRBV6-1	NA	CASSDLARAETQYF	TGTGCCAGCAGTGATTTAGCTAGGGCAGAGACCCAGTACTTC
TRBJ1-2	TRBD1	TRBV28	NA	CASSLGTGNGYTF	TGTGCCAGCAGTTTGGGGACAGGGAATGGCTACACCTTC
TRBJ2-1	TRBD2	TRBV7-2	NA	CAGGLAGAGNEQFF	TGTGCCGGCGGGCTAGCGGGAGCGGGTAATGAGCAGTTCTTC
TRBJ2-1	NA	TRBV2	NA	CASRRDPYNEQFF	TGTGCCAGCAGGAGGGACCCCTACAATGAGCAGTTCTTC
TRBJ1-2	NA	TRBV29-1	NA	CSVEDPGRGGRYTF	TGCAGCGTTGAAGATCCTGGCAGGGGAGGGAGGTACACCTTC
TRBJ2-2	TRBD2	TRBV5-1	NA	CASSGSGSLSGELFF	TGCGCCAGCAGCGGTAGCGGGAGTCTATCCGGGGAGCTGTTTTTT
TRBJ1-1	TRBD1	TRBV28	few	CASSDRGRGGEAFF	TGTGCCAGCAGCGACAGGGGGCGAGGGGGAGAAGCTTTCTTT
TRBJ2-1	TRBD2	TRBV7-3	NA	CASSLRGVAGVPNEQFF	TGTGCCAGCAGCTTAAGGGGTGTAGCGGGAGTCCCCAATGAGCAGTTCTTC